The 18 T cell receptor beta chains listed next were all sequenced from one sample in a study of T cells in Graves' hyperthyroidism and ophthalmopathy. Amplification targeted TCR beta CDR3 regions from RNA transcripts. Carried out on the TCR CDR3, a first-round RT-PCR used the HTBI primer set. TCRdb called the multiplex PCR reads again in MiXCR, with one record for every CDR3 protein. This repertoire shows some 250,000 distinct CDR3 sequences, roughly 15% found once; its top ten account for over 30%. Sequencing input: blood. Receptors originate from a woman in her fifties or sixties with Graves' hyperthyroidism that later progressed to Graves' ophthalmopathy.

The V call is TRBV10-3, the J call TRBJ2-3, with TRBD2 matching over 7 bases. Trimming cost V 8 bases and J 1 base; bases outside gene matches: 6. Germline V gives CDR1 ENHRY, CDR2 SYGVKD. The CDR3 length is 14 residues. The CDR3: CAIGEAGGTDTQYF. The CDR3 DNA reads TGTGCCATCGGGGAGGCGGGGGGCACAGATACGCAGTATTTT.

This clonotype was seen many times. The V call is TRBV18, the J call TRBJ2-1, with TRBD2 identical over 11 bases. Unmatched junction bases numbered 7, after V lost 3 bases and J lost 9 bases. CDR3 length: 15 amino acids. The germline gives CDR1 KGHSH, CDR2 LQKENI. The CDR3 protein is CASSPGLAVLGEQFF. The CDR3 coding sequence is TGTGCCAGCTCACCGGGACTAGCGGTACTAGGTGAGCAGTTCTTC.

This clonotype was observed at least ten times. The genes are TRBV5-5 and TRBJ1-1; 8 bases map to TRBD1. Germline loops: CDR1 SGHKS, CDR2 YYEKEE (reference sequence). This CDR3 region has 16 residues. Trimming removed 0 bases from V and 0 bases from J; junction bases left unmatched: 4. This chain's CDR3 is CASSLVGQEMNTEAFF. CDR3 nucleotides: TGTGCCAGCAGCTTGGTGGGACAGGAGATGAACACTGAAGCTTTCTTT. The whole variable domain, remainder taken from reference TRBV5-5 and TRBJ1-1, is DAGVTQSPTHLIKTRGQQVTLRCSPISGHKSVSWYQQVLGQGPQFIFQYYEKEERGRGNFPDRFSARQFPNYSSELNVNALLLGDSALYLCASSLVGQEMNTEAFFGQGTRLTVV.

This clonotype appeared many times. This chain's CDR3 is CASSPGGGISGNSPLHF. Here the CDR3 DNA reads TGTGCCAGCAGCCCCGGGGGGGGAATTTCTGGAAATTCACCCCTCCACTTT. The V call is TRBV3-1, the J call TRBJ1-6; TRBD1 might be the D (5 bases). V lost 4 bases, J lost 7 bases, and 20 bases lay in between. The CDR3 has 17 residues. Germline V gene sequence: CDR1 LGHDT, CDR2 YNNKEL (reference sequence).

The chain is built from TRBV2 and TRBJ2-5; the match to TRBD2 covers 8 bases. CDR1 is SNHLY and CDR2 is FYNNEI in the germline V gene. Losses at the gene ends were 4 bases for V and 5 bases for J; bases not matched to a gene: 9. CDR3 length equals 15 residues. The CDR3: CASSADGRGGETQYF. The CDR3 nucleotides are TGTGCCAGCAGTGCGGACGGCCGCGGGGGGGAGACCCAGTACTTC.

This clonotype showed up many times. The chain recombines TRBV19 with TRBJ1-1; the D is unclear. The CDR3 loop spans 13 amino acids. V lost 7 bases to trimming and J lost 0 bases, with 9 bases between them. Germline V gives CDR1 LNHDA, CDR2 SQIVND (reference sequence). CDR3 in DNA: TGTGCCAGTAAGCGGGAAATGAACACTGAAGCTTTCTTT. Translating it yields CASKREMNTEAFF.

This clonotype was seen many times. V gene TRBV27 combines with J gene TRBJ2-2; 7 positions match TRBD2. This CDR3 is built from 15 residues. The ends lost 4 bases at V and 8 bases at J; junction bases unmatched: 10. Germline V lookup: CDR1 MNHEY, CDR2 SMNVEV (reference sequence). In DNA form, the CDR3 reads TGTGCCAGCAGTTATCTAGCGGATAGCAGGGGGGAGCTGTTTTTT. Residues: CASSYLADSRGELFF.

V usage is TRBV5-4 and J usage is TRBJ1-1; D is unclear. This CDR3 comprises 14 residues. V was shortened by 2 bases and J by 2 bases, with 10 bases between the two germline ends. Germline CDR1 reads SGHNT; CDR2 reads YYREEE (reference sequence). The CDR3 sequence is CASSFGRLNTEAFF. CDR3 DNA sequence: TGTGCCAGCAGCTTCGGACGGCTAAACACTGAAGCTTTCTTT.

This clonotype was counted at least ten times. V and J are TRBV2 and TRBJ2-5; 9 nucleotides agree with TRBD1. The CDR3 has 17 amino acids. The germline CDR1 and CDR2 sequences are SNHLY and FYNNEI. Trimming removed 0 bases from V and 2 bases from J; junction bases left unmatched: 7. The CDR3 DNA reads TGTGCCAGCAGTGAAGCATGGGACAGGGCTGATCAAGAGACCCAGTACTTC. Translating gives CASSEAWDRADQETQYF.

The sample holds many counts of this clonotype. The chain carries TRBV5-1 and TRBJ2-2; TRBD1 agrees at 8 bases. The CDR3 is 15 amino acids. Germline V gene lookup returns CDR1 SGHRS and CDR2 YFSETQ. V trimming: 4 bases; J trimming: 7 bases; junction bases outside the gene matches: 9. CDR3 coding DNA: TGCGCCAGCAGCCCAATGACAGGGGCGGGCGGGGAGCTGTTTTTT. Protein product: CASSPMTGAGGELFF.

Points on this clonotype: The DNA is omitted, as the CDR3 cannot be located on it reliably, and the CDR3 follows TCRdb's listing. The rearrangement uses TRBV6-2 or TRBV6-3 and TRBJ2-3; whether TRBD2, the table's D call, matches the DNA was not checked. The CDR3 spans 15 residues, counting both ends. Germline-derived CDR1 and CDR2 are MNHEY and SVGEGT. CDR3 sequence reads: CASRIAGFFGDTQYF.

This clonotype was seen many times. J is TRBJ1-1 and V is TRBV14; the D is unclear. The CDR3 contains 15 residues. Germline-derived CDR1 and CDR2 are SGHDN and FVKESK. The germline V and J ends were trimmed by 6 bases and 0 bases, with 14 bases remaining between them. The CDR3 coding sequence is TGTGCCAGCAGGCCCCGCCAGGCCTTGAACACTGAAGCTTTCTTT. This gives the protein CASRPRQALNTEAFF.

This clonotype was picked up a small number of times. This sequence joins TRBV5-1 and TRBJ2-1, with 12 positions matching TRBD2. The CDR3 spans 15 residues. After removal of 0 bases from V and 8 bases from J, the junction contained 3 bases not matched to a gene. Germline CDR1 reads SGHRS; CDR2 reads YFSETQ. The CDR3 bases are TGCGCCAGCAGCTTGGCACTAGCGGGAGGCTATGAGCAGTTCTTC. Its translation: CASSLALAGGYEQFF.

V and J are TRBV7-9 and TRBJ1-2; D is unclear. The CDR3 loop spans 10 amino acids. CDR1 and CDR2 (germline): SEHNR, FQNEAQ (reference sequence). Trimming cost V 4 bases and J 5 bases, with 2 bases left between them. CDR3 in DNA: TGTGCCAGCAGCTGGTATGGCTACACCTTC. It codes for CASSWYGYTF. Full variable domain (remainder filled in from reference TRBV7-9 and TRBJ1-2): DTGVSQNPRHKITKRGQNVTFRCDPISEHNRLYWYRQTLGQGPEFLTYFQNEAQLEKSRLLSDRFSAERPKGSFSTLEIQRTEQGDSAMYLCASSWYGYTFGSGTRLTVV.

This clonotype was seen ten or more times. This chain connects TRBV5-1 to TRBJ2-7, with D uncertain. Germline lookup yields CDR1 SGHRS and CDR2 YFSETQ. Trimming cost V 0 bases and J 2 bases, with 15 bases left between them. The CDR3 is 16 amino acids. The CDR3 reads CASSLGFLDVAYEQYF. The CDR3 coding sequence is TGCGCCAGCAGCTTGGGGTTTCTGGACGTCGCCTACGAGCAGTACTTC.

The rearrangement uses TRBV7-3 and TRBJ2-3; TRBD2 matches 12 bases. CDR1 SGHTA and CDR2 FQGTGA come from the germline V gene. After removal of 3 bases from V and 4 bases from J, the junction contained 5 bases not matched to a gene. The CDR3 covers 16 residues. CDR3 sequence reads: CASSLGLAGGADTQYF. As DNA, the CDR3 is TGTGCCAGCAGCTTGGGTCTAGCGGGAGGGGCAGATACGCAGTATTTT.

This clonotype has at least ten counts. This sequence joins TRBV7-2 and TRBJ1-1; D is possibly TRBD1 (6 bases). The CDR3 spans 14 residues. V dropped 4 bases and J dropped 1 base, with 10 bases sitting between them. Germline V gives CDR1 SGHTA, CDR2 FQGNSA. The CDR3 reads CASSWGGANTEAFF. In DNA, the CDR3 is TGTGCCAGCAGCTGGGGGGGGGCGAACACTGAAGCTTTCTTT.

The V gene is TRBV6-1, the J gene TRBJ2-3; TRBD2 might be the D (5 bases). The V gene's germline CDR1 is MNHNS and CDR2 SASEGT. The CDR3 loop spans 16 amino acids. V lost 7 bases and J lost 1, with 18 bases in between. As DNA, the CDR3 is TGTGCCAGCAAGAGAGGGTTATTGGGTGGCACAGATACGCAGTATTTT. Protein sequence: CASKRGLLGGTDTQYF.